Below, 29 T cell receptor beta chains from the same sample are listed, as sequenced in a study of post-analysis software for immune sequencing data. Unique molecular identifiers tagged the TCR beta cDNA libraries. TCRdb called the PCR reads again in MiXCR, with one record for every CDR3 protein. In the table there are about 160,000 distinct CDR3 sequences, around 34% of which are singletons. The material sequenced was blood, taken after autologous hematopoietic stem cell transplantation. The receptor source for this set is a girl aged 10 to 17 with multiple sclerosis.

The V and J genes are TRBV6-6 and TRBJ2-7; TRBD2 matches at 11 bases. The ends lost 2 bases at V and 3 bases at J; junction bases unmatched: 3. Per germline, CDR1 MNHNY and CDR2 SVGAGI (reference sequence). The CDR3 is 15 residues long. The CDR3 is CASSYKLAGDYEQYF. The CDR3 DNA sequence: TGTGCCAGCAGTTACAAACTAGCGGGAGACTACGAGCAGTACTTC.

This clonotype has just a few counts. This chain joins TRBV10-3 and TRBJ1-2; TRBD1 is a possible D gene (5 bases). V dropped 0 bases and J dropped 2 bases, with 13 bases sitting between them. The length of the CDR3 is 16 residues. Germline-derived CDR1 and CDR2 are ENHRY and SYGVKD. The CDR3 coding sequence is TGTGCCATCAGTGAGTCGCTGAGGGGCTGGAACTATGGCTACACCTTC. It specifies CAISESLRGWNYGYTF.

This chain links TRBV11-2 with TRBJ2-3, with 7 bases lining up with TRBD1. Per the germline V gene, CDR1 is SGHAT and CDR2 is FQNNGV. The V gene end was trimmed by 4 bases and the J gene end by 2 bases; junction bases not matched to a gene: 12. The CDR3 runs to 17 residues. CDR3 sequence: CASSSYPRDSSTDTQYF. In DNA form, the CDR3 reads TGTGCCAGCAGCTCCTACCCCCGGGACAGCTCCACAGATACGCAGTATTTT.

The chain is built from TRBV7-2 and TRBJ2-1; 13 positions agree with TRBD2. Germline V gene data show CDR1 as SGHTA and CDR2 as FQGNSA. Germline trimming cut 1 base from V and 9 bases from J; bases unmatched to any gene: 6. This CDR3 is 16 amino acids long. CDR3 in amino acids: CASSLVRLAGGTEQFF. CDR3 coding DNA: TGTGCCAGCAGCTTAGTAAGACTAGCGGGAGGAACTGAGCAGTTCTTC.

At least ten counts were recorded for this clonotype. The gene calls are TRBV7-9 and TRBJ2-7; 7 bases align to TRBD1. This CDR3 is 15 amino acids long. V was clipped by 4 bases and J by 0 bases; unmatched bases: 6. The germline V gene encodes CDR1 SEHNR and CDR2 FQNEAQ (reference sequence). The CDR3 DNA follows: TGTGCCAGCAGCTCGACGACAGGGACCTCCTACGAGCAGTACTTC. Protein sequence: CASSSTTGTSYEQYF.

This chain joins TRBV12-3 or TRBV12-4 and TRBJ1-2; D is unresolved. Trimming cost V 2 bases and J 3 bases, with 10 bases left between them. The length of the CDR3 is 14 residues. The CDR3 here is CASSLWPTYYGYTF. The CDR3 nucleotides read TGTGCCAGCAGTTTATGGCCCACTTACTATGGCTACACCTTC.

V usage is TRBV7-2 and J usage is TRBJ2-3; 11 nucleotides match TRBD2. The CDR3 is made up of 16 amino acids. Germline trimming cut 5 bases from V and 4 bases from J; bases unmatched to any gene: 8. Per germline, CDR1 SGHTA and CDR2 FQGNSA. CDR3 residues: CASSPRLAGSSDTQYF. The CDR3 DNA sequence: TGTGCCAGCAGCCCTCGACTAGCGGGAAGTTCAGATACGCAGTATTTT.

This clonotype was counted ten times or more. The chain is built from TRBV20-1 and TRBJ2-5; D is perhaps TRBD2 (5 bases). V was clipped by 0 bases and J by 1 base, with 9 bases between them. In germline, CDR1 is DFQATT, CDR2 SNEGSKA (reference sequence). This CDR3 has 14 residues. CDR3 loop: CSARDGGPQETQYF. The CDR3 DNA is TGCAGTGCTAGAGATGGCGGGCCCCAAGAGACCCAGTACTTC.

This clonotype has more than one count but fewer than ten. The chain couples TRBV5-1 to TRBJ2-7; 7 positions match TRBD1. Trimming took 4 bases from V and 5 from J; bases not matched to a gene: 15. Germline V gene data show CDR1 as SGHRS and CDR2 as YFSETQ. The CDR3 loop spans 16 amino acids. The CDR3 nucleotides read TGCGCCAGCAGCCTATCGACAGGGTTGGTGATGGACGAGCAGTACTTC. Protein: CASSLSTGLVMDEQYF.

In this sample, this clonotype turned up many times. The chain uses TRBV5-1 and TRBJ2-3; D ambiguous. The CDR3 covers 14 residues. V lost 0 bases and J 2 bases, leaving 7 bases between the germline ends. Germline loops: CDR1 SGHRS, CDR2 YFSETQ. CDR3 coding DNA: TGCGCCAGCAGCTTGGGGCTGGACACAGATACGCAGTATTTT. It yields the protein CASSLGLDTDTQYF.

This chain uses TRBV11-1 with TRBJ1-1; 8 bases align to TRBD1. Germline values: CDR1 SGHAT, CDR2 FQDESV (reference sequence). The CDR3 length is 16 residues. Trimming removed 5 bases from V and 0 bases from J; junction bases left unmatched: 8. Here the CDR3 reads CASSDRGTTLNTEAFF. The CDR3 DNA follows: TGTGCCAGCAGCGACAGGGGTACAACTCTGAACACTGAAGCTTTCTTT.

This clonotype has more than one count but fewer than ten. The J gene is TRBJ2-5, the V gene TRBV27, with 9 bases aligning to TRBD1. Germline CDR1 MNHEY, CDR2 SMNVEV (reference sequence). CDR3 length: 15 amino acids. V dropped 6 bases and J dropped 5; count of bases not matched to a gene: 10. The CDR3 DNA reads as TGTGCCAGCAGCCGCACAGGGGGCGAATGGGAGACCCAGTACTTC. Protein: CASSRTGGEWETQYF.

This clonotype was detected a few times. In nucleotides, the CDR3 is TGTGCCATCAGTCCTGCCTTTCCGGGAACCACCGAGCAGTACTTC. The encoded protein is CAISPAFPGTTEQYF. The chain carries TRBV10-3 and TRBJ2-7; perhaps TRBD2 as D (5 bases). Trimming removed 5 bases from V and 6 bases from J, with 20 bases in between. Germline V lookup: CDR1 ENHRY, CDR2 SYGVKD. The CDR3 extends over 15 amino acids.

This clonotype has more than one count but fewer than ten. The V gene is TRBV5-1, the J gene TRBJ2-3, with 7 positions matching TRBD1. With V trimmed by 2 bases and J by 6 bases, 9 bases remained unmatched. Germline CDR1 and CDR2: SGHRS and YFSETQ. The CDR3 is 15 amino acids. The CDR3 protein is CASSFDRGPWDTQYF. The CDR3 nucleotides are TGCGCCAGCAGCTTCGATAGGGGGCCGTGGGATACGCAGTATTTT.

V gene TRBV6-1 combines with J gene TRBJ2-3; possible D gene TRBD2, 6 bases. CDR1 and CDR2 (germline): MNHNS, SASEGT. V was cut by 6 bases and J by 6 bases, with 19 bases left in between. The CDR3 covers 15 residues. Here the CDR3 DNA reads TGTGCCAGCAGGGAGAACAGCGGGTCATGGGATACGCAGTATTTT. Amino acids: CASRENSGSWDTQYF.

Comments on this clonotype: This may be a read error, as it is one base from a much larger clone. The rearrangement links TRBV20-1 to TRBJ1-4, with 7 bases fitting TRBD1. Per the germline V gene, CDR1 is DFQATT and CDR2 is SNEGSKA (reference sequence). The CDR3 loop spans 15 amino acids. The junction had 14 bases not matched to a gene; V was cut back by 3 bases and J by 10 bases. The CDR3, as DNA: TGCAGTGCTAGGGACCCGGGACAGCCCTATGGAAAACTGTTTTTT. Protein: CSARDPGQPYGKLFF.

With respect to this clonotype: A read error is possible here, since a much larger clone lies one base away. The rearrangement uses TRBV4-3 and TRBJ2-3; 11 bases fit TRBD2. This CDR3 is 17 amino acids long. V shed 4 bases, J shed 6 bases, and the junction held 12 bases outside the gene matches. The V gene's germline CDR1 is LGHNA and CDR2 YSLEER. In DNA form, the CDR3 reads TGCGCCAGCAGCCGACGTATTAGCGGGAGGGTTGGGGATACGCAGTATTTT. It specifies CASSRRISGRVGDTQYF.

The V and J genes are TRBV29-1 and TRBJ2-1; D uncertain. Germline V gives CDR1 SQVTM, CDR2 ANQGSEA. This CDR3 spans 11 amino acids. CDR3 region: CSVSERREQFF. CDR3 coding DNA: TGCAGTGTTAGTGAGAGGCGCGAGCAGTTCTTC.

The chain links TRBV5-1 to TRBJ2-5, with TRBD2 identical over 8 bases. V trimming: 0 bases; J trimming: 0 bases; junction bases outside the gene matches: 1. Germline CDR1 is SGHRS and CDR2 is YFSETQ. The CDR3 length is 15 residues. This CDR3 is CASSLGSGDQETQYF. For the CDR3, the DNA is TGCGCCAGCAGCTTGGGTAGCGGGGACCAAGAGACCCAGTACTTC.

This clonotype was seen just once. V usage is TRBV3-1 and J usage is TRBJ2-1; D may be TRBD2 (6 bases). The CDR3 consists of 15 residues. The germline V gene encodes CDR1 LGHDT and CDR2 YNNKEL (reference sequence). Trimming took off 0 bases at V and 14 bases at J, with 20 bases between the two ends. CDR3 in amino acids: CASSQDPSSALPKFF. In DNA form, the CDR3 reads TGTGCCAGCAGCCAAGATCCCTCTAGCGCCCTACCGAAGTTCTTC.

This rearrangement joins TRBV5-6 to TRBJ1-2; possible D gene TRBD1, 6 bases. V was shortened by 4 bases and J by 5 bases, with 15 bases between the two germline ends. The CDR3 runs to 14 residues. Per germline, CDR1 SGHDT and CDR2 YYEEEE. The DNA of the CDR3 is TGTGCCAGCAGCCCCGGGGGGCCTAGATATGGCTACACCTTC. It is translated as CASSPGGPRYGYTF.

V usage is TRBV7-2 and J usage is TRBJ2-3; no firm D call. Trimming pared 2 bases from V and 0 bases from J, leaving 6 bases between. This CDR3 contains 14 residues. Germline V gene sequence: CDR1 SGHTA, CDR2 FQGNSA. Here the CDR3 reads CASSLTRSTDTQYF. For the CDR3, the DNA is TGTGCCAGCAGCTTAACCAGGAGCACAGATACGCAGTATTTT.

The chain links TRBV10-2 to TRBJ2-6, with a tentative D call TRBD1 (6 bases). The germline CDR1 and CDR2 sequences are WSHSY and SAAADI. This CDR3 has 15 amino acids. The ends were cut back, 4 bases at V and 4 bases at J, with 11 bases in the middle. The CDR3 region has the DNA TGCGCCAGCAGTGTGAGGGGGTGGGGGGCCAACGTCCTGACTTTC. Its protein product is CASSVRGWGANVLTF.

In this sample, this clonotype turned up a few times. The rearrangement joins TRBV20-1 to TRBJ1-4; weak D call: TRBD1 (6 bases). Trimming removed 6 bases at V and 5 bases at J, with 16 bases between. This CDR3 region has 14 residues. From germline, CDR1 is DFQATT and CDR2 SNEGSKA (reference sequence). CDR3 loop: CSAYDRQGNEKLFF. The CDR3 DNA reads as TGCAGTGCCTACGATCGGCAGGGGAATGAAAAACTGTTTTTT.

This clonotype came up a few times. The chain carries TRBV6-6 and TRBJ1-2, with D perhaps TRBD1 (5 bases). The ends were cut back, 8 bases at V and 8 bases at J, with 12 bases in the middle. The CDR3 is made up of 11 amino acids. Germline V gene data show CDR1 as MNHNY and CDR2 as SVGAGI (reference sequence). CDR3 DNA: TGTGCCAGCGGAACAGGTGGCGGCTACACCTTC. This translates into CASGTGGGYTF.

The rearrangement links TRBV3-1 to TRBJ2-7, with a weak D call TRBD1 (6 bases). This CDR3 has 20 residues. Germline V gene sequence: CDR1 LGHDT, CDR2 YNNKEL (reference sequence). V shed 1 base and J shed 0 bases, with 25 bases lying between them. This CDR3 reads CASSQGWTAGYPNSSYEQYF. CDR3 DNA sequence: TGTGCCAGCAGCCAAGGATGGACAGCTGGCTACCCGAATAGCTCCTACGAGCAGTACTTC.

The chain couples TRBV7-2 to TRBJ2-1, with 8 bases identical to TRBD1. Losses at the gene ends were 3 bases for V and 7 bases for J; bases not matched to a gene: 11. CDR1 is SGHTA, CDR2 FQGNSA, per germline. The CDR3 spans 16 residues. The CDR3 loop reads CASSFGAAGQENEQFF. The CDR3 DNA follows: TGTGCCAGCAGCTTTGGGGCCGCGGGACAGGAGAATGAGCAGTTCTTC.

The J gene is TRBJ2-7, the V gene TRBV7-6; 8 positions agree with TRBD2. CDR3 size: 14 residues. V shed 5 bases, J shed 5 bases, and the junction held 8 bases outside the gene matches. Germline CDR1 and CDR2: SGHVS and FNYEAQ. CDR3 sequence (DNA): TGTGCCAGCAGCCTGAGCGGGAGTGCTAACGAGCAGTACTTC. Translated: CASSLSGSANEQYF.

The V gene is TRBV7-9, the J gene TRBJ2-7; D may correspond to TRBD1 or TRBD2 (5 bases each). V dropped 5 bases and J dropped 2 bases, with 13 bases sitting between them. The length of the CDR3 is 14 residues. Germline V lookup: CDR1 SEHNR, CDR2 FQNEAQ (reference sequence). The CDR3 DNA is TGTGCCAGCAGCCGCGCACGGGGCACCTACGAGCAGTACTTC. Translation gives CASSRARGTYEQYF.